This T cell receptor (beta chain) was sequenced for a study of cytomegalovirus exposure and HLA in healthy donors. Study-wide results and limits: Researchers catalogued under 200 TCR beta chains as cytomegalovirus-associated. In vitro confirmation showed three CMV-associated chains to be CMV antigen specific. A later analysis found first-cohort TCR clusters tended to co-occur in the 120 validation repertoires.

V lost 0 bases and J 9 bases, leaving 12 bases between the germline ends. The CDR3 is 13 amino acids. Germline V lookup: CDR1 SQVTM, CDR2 ANQGSEA. Concerning this clone itself: The target antigen is unknown.

The approximately 130-subject validation cohort, separate from the roughly 670-subject first cohort, included the donors. The table came from immunoSEQ multiplex PCR; TCRdb's copy has only in-frame clones and leaves some out. The sample includes approximately 200,000 clones, around 88% of them seen just once. The clonotype was recovered from a woman between 18 and 30 years old in good health and CMV-seronegative. Sequenced sample: PBMCs. V gene TRBV29-1 combines with J gene TRBJ2-1, with D perhaps TRBD2 (5 bases). The CDR3 region has the DNA TGCAGCGTTGAAGATTTTGAGGGTAGTGAGCAGTTCTTC. Its protein is CSVEDFEGSEQFF.